This passage covers 20 T cell receptor beta chains from one sample sequenced in a study of blood T cell repertoires in COVID-19. Data came from immunoSEQ multiplex PCR; TCRdb stores just in-frame clones and leaves some out. The sample yields 200,000 to 250,000 clones, about 86% seen once. The sample consisted of peripheral blood. The receptors derive from a woman younger than 45 who had recovered from COVID-19.

This clone was recorded only once. The chain employs TRBV7-9 and TRBJ1-1; no firm D call. Per the germline V gene, CDR1 is SEHNR and CDR2 is FQNEAQ (reference sequence). The CDR3 spans 13 residues. Trimming took 5 bases from V and 4 from J, leaving 11 bases between them. CDR3 in DNA: TGTGCCAGCAGCGCTCAAATCGGCACTGAAGCTTTCTTT. This sequence encodes CASSAQIGTEAFF.

The gene calls are TRBV13 and TRBJ2-7; TRBD2 is a possible D gene (6 bases). Germline values: CDR1 PRHDT, CDR2 FYEKMQ (reference sequence). CDR3 length: 14 amino acids. V lost 3 bases and J lost 9, with 18 bases in between. The DNA of the CDR3 is TGTGCCAGCAGCTTGCGGGGACCAGATCTGGGGCAGTACTTC. This gives the protein CASSLRGPDLGQYF.

Written as DNA, the CDR3 is TGTGCCAGCAGCGTAGACAGGGGGATTGGTAGGAGGGAGCTGTTTTTT. Translated: CASSVDRGIGRRELFF. This chain uses TRBV9 with TRBJ2-2, with 8 bases fitting TRBD1. This CDR3 has 16 amino acids. With 0 bases clipped from V and 9 bases from J, the junction kept 10 bases outside the gene matches. Germline CDR1 is SGDLS and CDR2 is YYNGEE.

The genes are TRBV4-2 and TRBJ1-1; 11 bases line up with TRBD1. The trim removed 1 base at V and 3 bases at J, leaving 1 base unmatched. The CDR3 sequence is 15 residues long. CDR1 and CDR2 from the germline V gene are LGHNA and YNFKEQ. In DNA, the CDR3 is TGTGCCAGCAGCCAAGGGGACAGGGGGGACACTGAAGCTTTCTTT. Protein product: CASSQGDRGDTEAFF.

This clone has just one count. The chain couples TRBV12-3 or TRBV12-4 to TRBJ2-7; a possible D gene is TRBD2 (5 bases). This CDR3 spans 13 amino acids. Trimming stripped 6 bases from V and 2 bases from J, with 11 bases between. The chain's CDR3 is CASRYRGTYEQYF. The CDR3 nucleotides read TGTGCCAGCAGATACCGGGGAACCTACGAGCAGTACTTC.

The V and J genes are TRBV28 and TRBJ1-1, with TRBD1 identical over 8 bases. Germline V gives CDR1 MDHEN, CDR2 SYDVKM. The CDR3 loop spans 15 amino acids. V gave up 4 bases and J gave up 4 bases; unmatched junction bases: 8. The CDR3 region is CASSSGDRRPTEAFF. The CDR3 region has the DNA TGTGCCAGCAGTTCTGGGGACAGGAGGCCCACTGAAGCTTTCTTT.

The rearrangement links TRBV7-9 to TRBJ2-7; tentatively, D is TRBD1 (6 bases). The V end lost 5 bases, the J end lost 3 bases, and 11 bases lay between the germline ends. Germline V lookup: CDR1 SEHNR, CDR2 FQNEAQ (reference sequence). CDR3 length: 13 amino acids. The CDR3 coding sequence is TGTGCCAGCAGCCCGTCGGACAGCTACGAGCAGTACTTC. This gives the protein CASSPSDSYEQYF.

The chain has TRBV7-6 and TRBJ2-1; tentative D call: TRBD1 (5 bases). The ends were cut back, 1 base at V and 9 bases at J, with 13 bases in the middle. Per germline, CDR1 SGHVS and CDR2 FNYEAQ. This CDR3 has 14 amino acids. DNA for the CDR3: TGTGCCAGCAGCTTAGGGGGCCTAGGAGTTGAGCAGTTCTTC. This gives the protein CASSLGGLGVEQFF.

This chain links TRBV7-2 with TRBJ2-5; 7 bases fit TRBD1. Looked up from germline, CDR1 is SGHTA and CDR2 is FQGNSA. The V gene end was trimmed by 0 bases and the J gene end by 3 bases; junction bases not matched to a gene: 10. The CDR3 runs 17 residues. CDR3 DNA sequence: TGTGCCAGCAGCTTAGCTGACAGGGTGGAATGGAAAGAGACCCAGTACTTC. This sequence encodes CASSLADRVEWKETQYF.

The CDR3 loop reads CASSPWTGKSSYNEQFF. The DNA for the CDR3 is TGTGCCAGCAGCCCTTGGACAGGGAAAAGCTCCTACAATGAGCAGTTCTTC. J is TRBJ2-1 and V is TRBV7-9, with 8 positions matching TRBD1. Trimming at V came to 5 bases and at J to 0 bases, leaving 9 bases not matched to a gene. The length of the CDR3 is 17 residues. CDR1 SEHNR and CDR2 FQNEAQ come from the germline V gene (reference sequence). The whole variable domain, remainder taken from reference TRBV7-9 and TRBJ2-1, is DTGVSQNPRHKITKRGQNVTFRCDPISEHNRLYWYRQTLGQGPEFLTYFQNEAQLEKSRLLSDRFSAERPKGSFSTLEIQRTEQGDSAMYLCASSPWTGKSSYNEQFFGPGTRLTVL.

The genes are TRBV6-5 and TRBJ1-1; D possibly corresponds to TRBD1 (5 bases). Germline values: CDR1 MNHEY, CDR2 SVGAGI. The CDR3 has 10 residues. V lost 8 bases to trimming and J lost 7 bases, with 8 bases between them. Written as DNA, the CDR3 is TGTGCCAGCGCGGGGGATGAAGCTTTCTTT. Its protein product is CASAGDEAFF.

This sequence joins TRBV7-9 and TRBJ2-7; TRBD1 is a possible D gene (6 bases). Trimming shortened V by 5 bases and J by 3 bases, and 14 bases separated the two germline ends. This CDR3 is 14 amino acids long. Germline V lookup: CDR1 SEHNR, CDR2 FQNEAQ (reference sequence). CDR3 in DNA: TGTGCCAGCAGCCAAATCCGGGACAACTACGAGCAGTACTTC. As protein: CASSQIRDNYEQYF.

The rearrangement uses TRBV7-2 and TRBJ1-2; 8 nucleotides agree with TRBD1. V was clipped by 3 bases and J by 6 bases; unmatched bases: 9. The V gene's germline CDR1 is SGHTA and CDR2 FQGNSA. The CDR3 sequence is 15 residues long. CDR3 in amino acids: CASSLGRQGFDGYTF. The CDR3 nucleotides are TGTGCCAGCAGCTTGGGGCGACAGGGGTTCGATGGCTACACCTTC.

The V gene is TRBV5-1, the J gene TRBJ2-5; D perhaps matches TRBD2 (5 bases). The CDR3 covers 15 residues. Looked up from germline, CDR1 is SGHRS and CDR2 is YFSETQ. V was clipped by 0 bases and J by 5 bases, with 14 bases between them. In DNA, the CDR3 is TGCGCCAGCAGCTTGGCTGCCCACCCGGGGGAGACCCAGTACTTC. This codes for CASSLAAHPGETQYF.

The chain couples TRBV19 to TRBJ2-3; possibly TRBD2 for D (6 bases). V was trimmed by 5 bases and J by 2 bases, leaving 14 bases between them. The germline gives CDR1 LNHDA, CDR2 SQIVND (reference sequence). The CDR3 contains 15 residues. This CDR3 reads CASSWGVSLTDTQYF. In DNA, the CDR3 is TGTGCCAGTAGTTGGGGGGTTAGCCTCACAGATACGCAGTATTTT.

The V and J genes are TRBV2 and TRBJ2-1, with TRBD2 matching over 8 bases. Germline V gene lookup returns CDR1 SNHLY and CDR2 FYNNEI. The CDR3 is made up of 18 amino acids. With V trimmed by 7 bases and J by 0 bases, 14 bases remained unmatched. CDR3: CASMGGLAGLSSYNEQFF. DNA of the CDR3: TGTGCCAGCATGGGGGGCCTAGCGGGTTTAAGCTCCTACAATGAGCAGTTCTTC.

This clone was recorded a few times. The chain couples TRBV5-4 to TRBJ1-6, with D perhaps TRBD1 (6 bases). The CDR3 is 16 amino acids. Trimming cost V 3 bases and J 10 bases, with 20 bases left between them. Germline CDR1 SGHNT, CDR2 YYREEE (reference sequence). This chain's CDR3 is CASSSRRQDMGSPLHF. Written as DNA, the CDR3 is TGTGCCAGCAGCTCCCGACGACAGGACATGGGGTCACCCCTCCACTTT.

The gene calls are TRBV9 and TRBJ2-5; TRBD2 might be the D (5 bases). Trimming shortened V by 4 bases and J by 5 bases, and 12 bases separated the two germline ends. Germline V gene lookup returns CDR1 SGDLS and CDR2 YYNGEE. CDR3 length equals 13 residues. CDR3 loop: CASSPNGGETQYF. In DNA, the CDR3 is TGTGCCAGCAGCCCTAATGGCGGGGAGACCCAGTACTTC.

This sequence joins TRBV11-2 and TRBJ1-1; 8 nucleotides line up with TRBD1. This CDR3 has 16 residues. The ends lost 6 bases at V and 1 base at J; junction bases unmatched: 10. Germline values: CDR1 SGHAT, CDR2 FQNNGV. CDR3 sequence: CASSSIQGAPNTEAFF. The DNA for the CDR3 is TGTGCCAGCAGTTCTATTCAGGGGGCTCCGAACACTGAAGCTTTCTTT. Looking up the rest from reference TRBV11-2 and TRBJ1-1 gives the full variable domain: EAGVAQSPRYKIIEKRQSVAFWCNPISGHATLYWYQQILGQGPKLLIQFQNNGVVDDSQLPKDRFSAERLKGVDSTLKIQPAKLEDSAVYLCASSSIQGAPNTEAFFGQGTRLTVV.

The chain carries TRBV6-5 and TRBJ1-2; D may be TRBD1 (6 bases). The V gene's germline CDR1 is MNHEY and CDR2 SVGAGI. V lost 2 bases and J lost 7, with 17 bases in between. The CDR3 loop spans 15 amino acids. The CDR3 DNA sequence: TGTGCCAGCAGTTACACGGACAGATTTGGAAGTGGCTACACCTTC. Translating gives CASSYTDRFGSGYTF.